This TCR beta chain was sequenced during a study of Siglec-9 on CD8 T cells in melanoma. Study-wide results and limits: Siglec-9 reportedly marks and regulates an effector memory CD8+ T-cell subset apparently accumulating in melanoma tumors.

This CDR3 is built from 11 residues. Trimming pared 3 bases from V and 5 bases from J, leaving 5 bases between. Germline values: CDR1 SGDLS, CDR2 YYNGEE. Clones were sequenced by immunoSEQ multiplex PCR, and TCRdb holds only the in-frame ones, with some missing. The sample contains roughly 35,000 clones, more than 65% of which appear only once. Notes on this clone: As yet, its antigen is unknown.

The gene calls are TRBV9 and TRBJ2-5, with no clear D. This receptor was taken from a human donor in good health. The sample consisted of Siglec-9- CD8+ T cells sorted from blood. The CDR3 is CASSADETQYF. The CDR3 DNA sequence: TGTGCCAGCAGCGCGGATGAGACCCAGTACTTC.